This T cell receptor beta chain originates from a study of shared clonotypes between healthy human individuals (dated by TCRdb to 2020 to 2021). Concerning the study at large: Three men and a couple of women, aged 18 to 49 years, made up the cohort. Per donor, three plates each were used for CD4 naive and CD4 memory, two for CD8 naive, and one for CD8 memory. To increase sequencing depth and limit assay-specific biases, different laboratories used diverse techniques to prepare libraries and sequence TCR repertoires. Leukapheresis yielded between about 0.85 and 10 billion PBMCs per donor. Blood TCR repertoires of about five healthy adults were deeply sequenced to estimate repertoire size and the extent of clonotype sharing between individuals. Study-level results and caveats: The small number of donors limited the genetic and exposure-history diversity represented. Sampling was restricted to blood, and TCR repertoires in tissues likely differ from the TCR repertoires found in blood. Based on pairwise subsampling, the degree of clonotype sharing among donors was expected to be affected by sequencing depth. Compared with non-shared clonotypes, clonotypes shared by all four sorted-subset donors had higher generation probabilities. Naive subsets generally had larger estimated clonotype richness than memory subsets. Across four donors, around 5% of naive CD4, approximately 3.5% of naive CD8, approximately 2.5% of memory CD4, and about 0.44% of memory CD8 clonotypes were shared. Even with the large sequencing depth, rarefaction of the sorted-subset datasets indicated that sequencing was incomplete.

This clone was seen only once. This clone's antigen is unknown. Base qualities are not recorded, but no much larger clone differs from it by a single base. Using the deep immunoSEQ assay, multiplex PCR amplified TCR CDR3 regions from genomic DNA. For each cell subset, the extracted genomic DNA was distributed evenly across all wells of several immunoSEQ 96-well plates, and each plate served as one replicate. For sorted subsets, approximately 0.2 ug of genomic DNA, equivalent to some 30,000 T cell genomes, went into each replicate PCR. The purified libraries were quantified using a Qubit 3.0 fluorometer, sized with a Bioanalyzer 2100, and then quantified again using the KAPA Library Quantification kit. Every immunoSEQ 96-well plate was sequenced on a separate single-read 150-cycle Illumina NextSeq 550 flow cell. The study's processing was this. Because the immunoSEQ output held only junctional sequences and lacked quality scores, the filtering could not match the filtering applied to full-length reads. Sequences were annotated with PyIR, a Python wrapper for IgBLAST v1.9, and V/J genes and CDR3 were assigned using IMGT germline references. Reads were filtered out if the reads had weak V/J assignments (E-value above 1e-6), no CDR3, stop codons, out-of-frame junctions, or ambiguous translated residues. A V3J clonotype was defined by an identical inferred V gene, J gene, and CDR3 amino acid sequence. To compute the percentage overlap between repertoires, the number of shared unique clonotypes was divided by the size of the smaller repertoire. Richness of each repertoire was evaluated using RTK rarefaction, the Chao1 estimator, and Recon v2.1 estimates of unobserved clonotypes. For all TCRbeta clonotypes obtained by the gDNA method from several donors, generation probabilities were computed with OLGA. TCRdb retrieved this table from immuneACCESS and kept in-frame rearrangements only. Not all clones are present; in checked studies, unresolved V genes account for under half, and no reason is known for the remainder. That table furnishes V, J and clone size, whereas the DNA furnished D and trimming. Here the sample has about 2.2 million clones; 80% to 95% occur a single time. The ten largest clones capture about 1.7% of the sample.

CD8 naive samples were obtained by positive selection for CCR7 among CD45RO-negative cells, yielding a CD45RA+CCR7+ population from which TemRA cells were excluded. Healthy HIV-negative adults with no recently reported acute infections or vaccinations were included as donors. Every donor was a Caucasian adult living in Nashville, Tennessee, USA. Blood was collected by leukapheresis, and PBMCs were isolated by Ficoll-Histopaque density gradient centrifugation and then cryopreserved in liquid nitrogen vapor phase. Analytical flow cytometry was used to check the purity and quantity of each magnetically sorted T cell population. From each sorted fraction, genomic DNA was isolated and quantified by UV absorbance on a Nanodrop 2000c. The TCR originated in a man aged 18-30 years in good health. Some clones in this sample may be carry-over from other donors' samples. Sequenced input: naive CD8+ T cells from PBMCs. Explained via the paper, the cell subset or site label denotes: CD45RA+CCR7+.

The CDR3 amino acid sequence is: CASSFKQETQYF. The bases read TGTGCCAGCAGCTTCAAACAAGAGACCCAGTACTTC. This chain is built from TRBV7-9 and TRBJ2-5; the D gene remains uncertain. The germline ends are 4 bases apart after V is trimmed by 3 bases and J by 2 bases. CDR3 length: 12 amino acids, cysteine to phenylalanine. Left in the record is the CDR3 DNA by itself, 36 bases read in frame from the first base. For CDR1 and CDR2, the germline V gene (reference sequence) lists SEHNR and FQNEAQ.